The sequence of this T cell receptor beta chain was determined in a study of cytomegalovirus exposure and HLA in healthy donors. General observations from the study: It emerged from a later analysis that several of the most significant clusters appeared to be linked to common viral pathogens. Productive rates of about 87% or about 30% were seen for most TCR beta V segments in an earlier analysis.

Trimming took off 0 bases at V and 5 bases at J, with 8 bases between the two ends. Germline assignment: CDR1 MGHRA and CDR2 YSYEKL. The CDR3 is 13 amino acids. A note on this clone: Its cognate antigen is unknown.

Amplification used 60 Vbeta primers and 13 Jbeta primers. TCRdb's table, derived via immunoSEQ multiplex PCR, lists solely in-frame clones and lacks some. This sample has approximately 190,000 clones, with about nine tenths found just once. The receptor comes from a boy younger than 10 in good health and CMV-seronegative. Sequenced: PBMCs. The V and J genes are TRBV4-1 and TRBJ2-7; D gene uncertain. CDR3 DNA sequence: TGCGCCAGCAGCCAAGAGGGCCTGGACGAGCAGTACTTC. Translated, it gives CASSQEGLDEQYF.